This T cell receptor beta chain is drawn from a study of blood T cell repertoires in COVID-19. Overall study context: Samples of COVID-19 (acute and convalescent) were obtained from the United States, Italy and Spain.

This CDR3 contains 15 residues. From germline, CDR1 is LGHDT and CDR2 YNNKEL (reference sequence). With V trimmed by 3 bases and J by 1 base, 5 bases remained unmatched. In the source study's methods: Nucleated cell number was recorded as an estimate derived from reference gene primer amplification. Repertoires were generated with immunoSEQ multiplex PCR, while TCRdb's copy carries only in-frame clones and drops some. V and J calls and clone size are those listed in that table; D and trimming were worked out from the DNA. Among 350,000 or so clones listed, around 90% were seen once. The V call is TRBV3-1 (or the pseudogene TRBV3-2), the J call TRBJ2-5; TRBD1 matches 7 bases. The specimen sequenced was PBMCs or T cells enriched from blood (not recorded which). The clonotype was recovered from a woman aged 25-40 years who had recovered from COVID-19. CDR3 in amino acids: CASSQGTARQETQYF. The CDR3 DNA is TGTGCCAGCAGCCAGGGGACAGCACGCCAAGAGACCCAGTACTTC.